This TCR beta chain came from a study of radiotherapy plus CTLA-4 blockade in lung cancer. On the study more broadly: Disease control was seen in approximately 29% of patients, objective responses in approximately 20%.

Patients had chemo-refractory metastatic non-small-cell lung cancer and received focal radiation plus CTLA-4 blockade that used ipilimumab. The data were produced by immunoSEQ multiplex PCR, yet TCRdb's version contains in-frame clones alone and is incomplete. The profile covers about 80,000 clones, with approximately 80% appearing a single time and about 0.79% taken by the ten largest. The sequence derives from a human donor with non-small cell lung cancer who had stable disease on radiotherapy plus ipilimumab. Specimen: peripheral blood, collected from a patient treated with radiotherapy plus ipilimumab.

The CDR3 bases are TGTGCCAGCAGTTACGAGGACCGCTTTACCGGGGAGCTGTTTTTT. Protein: CASSYEDRFTGELFF. The chain employs TRBV6-5 and TRBJ2-2, with no clear D. Trimming took 2 bases from V and 5 from J, leaving 12 bases between them. Germline V CDR1 and CDR2: MNHEY, SVGAGI. This CDR3 is built from 15 residues.